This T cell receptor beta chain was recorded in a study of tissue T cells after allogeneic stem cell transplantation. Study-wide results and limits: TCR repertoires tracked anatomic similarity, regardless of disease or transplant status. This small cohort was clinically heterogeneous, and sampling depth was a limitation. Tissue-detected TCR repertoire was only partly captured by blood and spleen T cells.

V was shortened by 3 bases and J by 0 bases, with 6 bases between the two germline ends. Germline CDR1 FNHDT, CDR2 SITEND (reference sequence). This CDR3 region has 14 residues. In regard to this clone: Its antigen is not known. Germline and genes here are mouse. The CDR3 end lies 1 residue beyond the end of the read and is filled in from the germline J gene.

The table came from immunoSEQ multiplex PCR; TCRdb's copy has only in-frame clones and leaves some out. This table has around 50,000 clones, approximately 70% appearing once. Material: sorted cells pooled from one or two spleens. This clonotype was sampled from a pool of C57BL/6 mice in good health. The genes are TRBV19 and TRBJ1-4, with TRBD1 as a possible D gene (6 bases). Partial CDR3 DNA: TGTGCCAGCAGTAGGGGGCTTTCCAACGAAAGATTATTT. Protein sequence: CASSRGLSNERLF. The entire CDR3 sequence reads CASSRGLSNERLFF.